The 24 T cell receptor beta chains below all came from one sample that was sequenced in a study of control samples from healthy donors and cancer patients. The table came from immunoSEQ multiplex PCR; TCRdb's copy has only in-frame clones and leaves some out. The data show 150,000 to 200,000 clones, 90% to 95% seen once. The sample taken for sequencing was blood. The origin of the receptors is a woman under 40 in good health.

The chain joins TRBV6-1 to TRBJ1-6; 9 bases match TRBD1. The V and J ends lost 0 bases and 8 bases, in that order; junction bases with no gene match: 5. Germline V lookup: CDR1 MNHNS, CDR2 SASEGT. The CDR3 length is 16 residues. This CDR3 reads CASSEAETGGYSPLHF. In DNA, the CDR3 is TGTGCCAGCAGTGAAGCCGAGACAGGGGGGTATTCACCCCTCCACTTT.

This rearrangement joins TRBV19 to TRBJ1-2; possible D gene TRBD1, 5 bases. Trimming pared 5 bases from V and 8 bases from J, leaving 12 bases between. Germline CDR1 and CDR2: LNHDA and SQIVND (reference sequence). The CDR3 runs to 12 residues. CDR3 in amino acids: CASSPQGLGYTF. CDR3 nucleotide sequence: TGTGCCAGTAGTCCTCAGGGTCTCGGCTACACCTTC.

This chain links TRBV7-9 with TRBJ2-4, with 9 nucleotides matching TRBD2. CDR1 and CDR2 from the germline V gene are SEHNR and FQNEAQ (reference sequence). The CDR3 sequence is 17 residues long. The V and J ends lost 1 base and 6 bases, in that order; junction bases with no gene match: 10. The CDR3 protein is CASSLGGLAGLLNIQYF. In DNA, the CDR3 is TGTGCCAGCAGCTTAGGGGGGCTAGCGGGACTCCTAAACATTCAGTACTTC.

The chain carries TRBV6-6 and TRBJ2-7; D perhaps matches TRBD1 (6 bases). Trimming stripped 0 bases from V and 6 bases from J, with 9 bases between. The CDR3 sequence is 13 residues long. Per germline, CDR1 MNHNY and CDR2 SVGAGI (reference sequence). For the CDR3, the DNA is TGTGCCAGCAGTTACTCCCTAGGGGGCGAGCAGTACTTC. Translated: CASSYSLGGEQYF.

This rearrangement joins TRBV9 to TRBJ1-1; 7 bases are a match to TRBD1. CDR1 and CDR2 (germline): SGDLS, YYNGEE. The CDR3 sequence is 16 residues long. With V trimmed by 4 bases and J by 1 base, 10 bases remained unmatched. The CDR3 region is CASSPSTGFRNTEAFF. For the CDR3, the DNA is TGTGCCAGCAGCCCGTCGACAGGGTTCAGGAACACTGAAGCTTTCTTT.

The chain carries TRBV5-1 and TRBJ2-3; 9 bases agree with TRBD2. Per germline, CDR1 SGHRS and CDR2 YFSETQ. The CDR3 sequence is 14 residues long. J gave up 3 bases and V 4 bases, and 3 bases lay outside the gene matches. CDR3 coding DNA: TGCGCCAGCAGCATTAGCGGGAGTACAGATACGCAGTATTTT. Its translation is CASSISGSTDTQYF.

The chain is built from TRBV18 and TRBJ1-4, with D possibly being TRBD1 (5 bases). Germline CDR1 KGHSH, CDR2 LQKENI. The ends were cut back, 6 bases at V and 5 bases at J, with 10 bases in the middle. The CDR3 loop spans 13 amino acids. The CDR3 DNA is TGTGCCAGCTCGAGGGGCCTAAATGAAAAACTGTTTTTT. It yields the protein CASSRGLNEKLFF.

V is TRBV5-4 and J is TRBJ1-5, with D unclear. Trimming cost V 2 bases and J 3 bases, with 6 bases left between them. The CDR3 is made up of 13 amino acids. Germline-derived CDR1 and CDR2 are SGHNT and YYREEE (reference sequence). Written as DNA, the CDR3 is TGTGCCAGCAGCTTCGACAACAATCAGCCCCAGCATTTT. It translates to CASSFDNNQPQHF.

In this sample, this clone turned up once. The V call is TRBV29-1, the J call TRBJ2-7; TRBD2 matches 8 bases. Unmatched junction bases numbered 3, after V lost 5 bases and J lost 3 bases. The germline V gene encodes CDR1 SQVTM and CDR2 ANQGSEA. The CDR3 has 12 amino acids. The DNA for the CDR3 is TGCAGCGTTCTCGGGACTAGCTACGAGCAGTACTTC. Translation gives CSVLGTSYEQYF.

The chain has TRBV3-1 (or the pseudogene TRBV3-2) and TRBJ1-5; possibly TRBD1 for D (6 bases). Germline CDR1 reads LGHDT; CDR2 reads YNNKEL (reference sequence). V gave up 2 bases and J gave up 8 bases, with 13 bases separating them. The CDR3 runs 14 residues. CDR3 in amino acids: CASSQNQGSEPQHF. The CDR3 DNA follows: TGTGCCAGCAGCCAAAACCAGGGGAGCGAGCCCCAGCATTTT.

The chain is built from TRBV4-3 and TRBJ2-1, with TRBD2 identical over 12 bases. The length of the CDR3 is 15 residues. The germline CDR1 and CDR2 sequences are LGHNA and YSLEER. The ends lost 4 bases at V and 9 bases at J; junction bases unmatched: 7. The DNA of the CDR3 is TGCGCCAGCAGCCTGCTAGCGGGAGGGTCGTCTGAGCAGTTCTTC. It yields the protein CASSLLAGGSSEQFF.

The chain links TRBV11-3 to TRBJ1-5; maybe TRBD1 (5 bases). This CDR3 is 15 amino acids long. CDR1 and CDR2 (germline): SGHNT, YENEEA. The V gene lost 3 bases and the J gene lost 0 bases, with 9 bases spanning the gap. The DNA of the CDR3 is TGTGCCAGCAGCTTCGGGGCCCCTAGCAATCAGCCCCAGCATTTT. This codes for CASSFGAPSNQPQHF. Complete variable domain (other parts from reference TRBV11-3 and TRBJ1-5): EAGVVQSPRYKIIEKKQPVAFWCNPISGHNTLYWYLQNLGQGPELLIRYENEEAVDDSQLPKDRFSAERLKGVDSTLKIQPAELGDSAVYLCASSFGAPSNQPQHFGDGTRLSIL.

The chain links TRBV10-1 to TRBJ2-7; 8 bases map to TRBD2. The junction had 10 bases not matched to a gene; V was cut back by 3 bases and J by 3 bases. The CDR3 is 16 residues long. CDR1 is WNHNN and CDR2 is SYGVQD in the germline V gene (reference sequence). CDR3 in DNA: TGCGCCAGCAGTGATGAGGGAGCGGGGGCCTACTACGAGCAGTACTTC. Translated, it gives CASSDEGAGAYYEQYF.

This clone has a single count. The rearrangement joins TRBV7-2 to TRBJ2-7; D uncertain. V lost 1 base to trimming and J lost 6 bases, with 10 bases between them. Germline CDR1 is SGHTA and CDR2 is FQGNSA. This CDR3 is 13 amino acids long. CDR3 DNA sequence: TGTGCCAGCAGCTTAGGGACCCCGCTCGAGCAGTACTTC. Translation: CASSLGTPLEQYF.

The J gene is TRBJ2-3, the V gene TRBV6-1; D unclear. The CDR3 has 15 residues. Germline-derived CDR1 and CDR2 are MNHNS and SASEGT. The germline V and J ends were trimmed by 1 base and 0 bases, with 8 bases remaining between them. This CDR3 is CASSEDPHSTDTQYF. The CDR3 bases are TGTGCCAGCAGTGAAGATCCCCACAGCACAGATACGCAGTATTTT.

A few counts support this clone. The chain is built from TRBV20-1 and TRBJ2-1, with D perhaps matching TRBD1 (6 bases). Trimming shortened V by 7 bases and J by 8 bases, and 12 bases separated the two germline ends. CDR3 size: 11 residues. The germline CDR1 and CDR2 sequences are DFQATT and SNEGSKA (reference sequence). The CDR3 DNA reads as TGCAGTGGGACAGAAGGTGATGAGCAGTTCTTC. Protein sequence: CSGTEGDEQFF.

The chain combines TRBV10-3 with TRBJ2-7, with D uncertain. Germline V CDR1 and CDR2: ENHRY, SYGVKD. CDR3 length: 13 amino acids. Trimming shortened V by 6 bases and J by 0 bases, and 9 bases separated the two germline ends. The CDR3: CAIRDTSSYEQYF. The CDR3 DNA follows: TGTGCCATCAGGGATACCAGCTCCTACGAGCAGTACTTC.

The chain links TRBV6-6 to TRBJ2-2; possibly TRBD1 for D (6 bases). The germline gives CDR1 MNHNY, CDR2 SVGAGI (reference sequence). The CDR3 length is 15 residues. The ends were cut back, 0 bases at V and 3 bases at J, with 8 bases in the middle. The CDR3 bases are TGTGCCAGCAGTTACTCGGGACAATACACCGGGGAGCTGTTTTTT. Translation: CASSYSGQYTGELFF.

This chain connects TRBV6-6 to TRBJ2-7, with 13 bases matching TRBD2. Per the germline V gene, CDR1 is MNHNY and CDR2 is SVGAGI (reference sequence). This CDR3 has 16 residues. Trimming removed 3 bases from V and 3 bases from J; junction bases left unmatched: 5. CDR3 nucleotide sequence: TGTGCCAGCAGTTATGCCCGGACTAGCGGGGGCTACGAGCAGTACTTC. Encoded protein: CASSYARTSGGYEQYF.

As to this clone: The sample holds other DNA sequences that translate to the same CDR3. V and J are TRBV25-1 and TRBJ2-2; 7 nucleotides match TRBD1. The CDR3 contains 13 residues. CDR1 and CDR2 from the germline V gene are MGHDK and SYGVNS. After removal of 4 bases from V and 7 bases from J, the junction contained 3 bases not matched to a gene. CDR3 sequence reads: CASSGQGGGELFF. DNA of the CDR3: TGTGCCAGCAGTGGACAGGGCGGCGGGGAGCTGTTTTTT.

The chain links TRBV7-9 to TRBJ2-2; 7 positions agree with TRBD1. CDR1 and CDR2 (germline): SEHNR, FQNEAQ (reference sequence). The CDR3 consists of 13 residues. The V and J ends lost 8 bases and 5 bases, in that order; junction bases with no gene match: 5. CDR3 loop: CASDRVGTGELFF. CDR3 DNA sequence: TGTGCCAGCGACAGGGTGGGGACCGGGGAGCTGTTTTTT.

V and J are TRBV27 and TRBJ2-1; 9 nucleotides match TRBD2. This CDR3 comprises 15 residues. Trimming took 5 bases from V and 7 from J; bases not matched to a gene: 9. Germline V lookup: CDR1 MNHEY, CDR2 SMNVEV (reference sequence). CDR3 nucleotide sequence: TGTGCCAGCAGTCCCCTCGCGGGAGGGGTAAATGAGCAGTTCTTC. Translating gives CASSPLAGGVNEQFF.

The chain employs TRBV6-2 or TRBV6-3 and TRBJ2-1; 9 bases agree with TRBD1. Germline CDR1 reads MNHEY; CDR2 reads SVGEGT. The CDR3 loop spans 15 amino acids. V trimming: 4 bases; J trimming: 2 bases; junction bases outside the gene matches: 3. CDR3 nucleotide sequence: TGTGCCAGCAGTTCCCGGGACAGGGCCTACAATGAGCAGTTCTTC. Translation gives CASSSRDRAYNEQFF.

DNA of the CDR3: TGTGCCAGCAGTTCGTCGGGCCTCTATGGCTACACCTTC. It specifies CASSSSGLYGYTF. J is TRBJ1-2 and V is TRBV27; D is unresolved. The germline V gene has CDR1 MNHEY and CDR2 SMNVEV (reference sequence). The CDR3 spans 13 residues. V was cut by 4 bases and J by 4 bases, with 10 bases left in between.